The 26 T cell receptor beta chains presented below share a single source sample, sequenced in a study of control samples from healthy donors and cancer patients. The repertoire was sequenced with immunoSEQ multiplex PCR; TCRdb's copy has only in-frame clones and lacks some. The sample shows roughly 79,000 clones, around four fifths of them seen only once. Specimen: blood. The receptors here all came from a man aged 45-65 years in good health.

The CDR3 here is CASAHRSSYEQYF. For the CDR3, the DNA is TGTGCCAGCGCCCATAGGTCCTCCTACGAGCAGTACTTC. The chain combines TRBV6-5 with TRBJ2-7; unclear D gene. In germline, CDR1 is MNHEY, CDR2 SVGAGI. Trimming left V 8 bases short and J 0 bases short, with 11 bases between. CDR3 length equals 13 residues.

V is TRBV9 and J is TRBJ2-3, with D unclear. CDR3 length equals 12 residues. The ends were cut back, 3 bases at V and 1 base at J, with 3 bases in the middle. Germline V gene lookup returns CDR1 SGDLS and CDR2 YYNGEE. The CDR3 coding sequence is TGTGCCAGCAGCGCGGGCACAGATACGCAGTATTTT. Protein: CASSAGTDTQYF.

This clone was seen only a few times. The CDR3 DNA sequence: TGTGCCAGCAGCCCATTGTCTTTTTACGAGCAGTACTTC. Encoded protein: CASSPLSFYEQYF. J is TRBJ2-7 and V is TRBV3-1 (or the pseudogene TRBV3-2); no clear D gene. Trimming took off 4 bases at V and 4 bases at J, with 11 bases between the two ends. Germline V gene sequence: CDR1 LGHDT, CDR2 YNNKEL (reference sequence). The CDR3 has 13 residues.

This sequence joins TRBV28 and TRBJ1-5, with D unresolved. This CDR3 is 12 amino acids long. Trimming took off 1 base at V and 11 bases at J, with 9 bases between the two ends. CDR1 is MDHEN, CDR2 SYDVKM, per germline. Here the CDR3 DNA reads TGTGCCAGCAGTTTATCGGCCACTTCCCAGCATTTT. This sequence encodes CASSLSATSQHF.

This clone has a handful of counts. The chain links TRBV5-6 to TRBJ1-1; 7 bases map to TRBD1. The ends lost 7 bases at V and 2 bases at J; junction bases unmatched: 5. The CDR3 has 13 residues. Germline V CDR1 and CDR2: SGHDT, YYEEEE. The CDR3 reads CASDKGANTEAFF. The CDR3 bases are TGTGCCAGCGACAAGGGGGCAAACACTGAAGCTTTCTTT.

The chain combines TRBV7-6 with TRBJ2-1, with D possibly being TRBD1 (5 bases). Germline CDR1 SGHVS, CDR2 FNYEAQ. Trimming left V 4 bases short and J 8 bases short, with 24 bases between. This CDR3 has 17 amino acids. Here the CDR3 DNA reads TGTGCCAGCAGCTCGTCGCCAGGGATTGGCTTTCGGGATGAGCAGTTCTTC. Translation gives CASSSSPGIGFRDEQFF.

This clone was picked up one time. The chain joins TRBV6-5 to TRBJ1-3; no firm D call. V gave up 6 bases and J gave up 5 bases, with 11 bases separating them. Germline CDR1 reads MNHEY; CDR2 reads SVGAGI. The CDR3 consists of 13 residues. The CDR3 is CASSVRSRNTIYF. CDR3 DNA: TGTGCCAGCAGCGTCCGGTCCAGAAACACCATATATTTT.

The gene calls are TRBV4-3 and TRBJ2-2; D gene unclear. Per germline, CDR1 LGHNA and CDR2 YSLEER. This CDR3 comprises 15 residues. Trimming pared 5 bases from V and 2 bases from J, leaving 12 bases between. The CDR3 bases are TGCGCCAGCAGCGGAACGGCGACTAACACCGGGGAGCTGTTTTTT. Translated, it gives CASSGTATNTGELFF.

The J gene is TRBJ2-7, the V gene TRBV27; 7 nucleotides agree with TRBD1. V lost 6 bases, J lost 2 bases, and 7 bases stayed unmatched. The CDR3 spans 14 residues. The V gene's germline CDR1 is MNHEY and CDR2 SMNVEV (reference sequence). CDR3 bases: TGTGCCAGCAGCCAGGACAGGAACACCTACGAGCAGTACTTC. Protein sequence: CASSQDRNTYEQYF.

V and J are TRBV5-1 and TRBJ2-1, with 10 positions matching TRBD2. V lost 1 base, J lost 8 bases, and 12 bases stayed unmatched. CDR1 is SGHRS and CDR2 is YFSETQ in the germline V gene. The CDR3 covers 17 residues. CDR3 residues: CASSLRLAGEGGDEQFF. The DNA of the CDR3 is TGCGCCAGCAGCTTGAGGCTAGCGGGAGAAGGTGGCGATGAGCAGTTCTTC.

This chain connects TRBV11-2 to TRBJ2-7, with 9 bases lining up with TRBD2. Germline V gives CDR1 SGHAT, CDR2 FQNNGV. The CDR3 contains 14 residues. Unmatched junction bases numbered 8, after V lost 0 bases and J lost 11 bases. CDR3 sequence reads: CASSLDPGLAKEYF. The CDR3 DNA sequence: TGTGCCAGCAGCTTAGACCCTGGACTAGCGAAAGAGTACTTC.

V is TRBV7-8 and J is TRBJ1-2; weak D call: TRBD1 (5 bases). Trimming cost V 5 bases and J 0 bases, with 16 bases left between them. The CDR3 contains 16 residues. The germline V gene encodes CDR1 SGHVS and CDR2 FQNEAQ. CDR3 DNA sequence: TGTGCCAGCAGCCCCCGGGACGGAAAACCTAACTATGGCTACACCTTC. Protein: CASSPRDGKPNYGYTF. The entire variable domain, with the rest obtained from reference TRBV7-8 and TRBJ1-2, is as follows: GAGVSQSPRYKVAKRGQDVALRCDPISGHVSLFWYQQALGQGPEFLTYFQNEAQLDKSGLPSDRFFAERPEGSVSTLKIQRTQQEDSAVYLCASSPRDGKPNYGYTFGSGTRLTVV.

The genes are TRBV10-3 and TRBJ2-6; D not certain. V lost 0 bases and J 0 bases, leaving 12 bases between the germline ends. Germline lookup yields CDR1 ENHRY and CDR2 SYGVKD. The CDR3 covers 18 residues. Here the CDR3 DNA reads TGTGCCATCAGTGAGTCTGTGGGCCCCAGCTCTGGGGCCAACGTCCTGACTTTC. Translation gives CAISESVGPSSGANVLTF.

V usage is TRBV4-3 and J usage is TRBJ2-1; 16 nucleotides agree with TRBD2. With 4 bases clipped from V and 6 bases from J, the junction kept 9 bases outside the gene matches. Germline CDR1 reads LGHNA; CDR2 reads YSLEER. This CDR3 spans 18 amino acids. DNA of the CDR3: TGCGCCAGCAGCCCGGGACTAGCGGGAGGGTTGAAGGGCAATGAGCAGTTCTTC. Translated: CASSPGLAGGLKGNEQFF.

The rearrangement uses TRBV12-3 or TRBV12-4 and TRBJ1-1; 7 bases are a match to TRBD1. The J segment lost 1 base and the V segment lost 5 bases, leaving 1 base of the junction unmatched. This CDR3 comprises 13 residues. CDR3 in amino acids: CASSAGGNTEAFF. The DNA for the CDR3 is TGTGCCAGCAGTGCAGGGGGGAACACTGAAGCTTTCTTT.

This clone was detected a few times. The chain couples TRBV3-1 (or the pseudogene TRBV3-2) to TRBJ2-1; 9 bases map to TRBD2. The germline CDR1 and CDR2 sequences are LGHDT and YNNKEL (reference sequence). Germline trimming cut 1 base from V and 6 bases from J; bases unmatched to any gene: 4. The CDR3 is made up of 15 amino acids. CDR3 nucleotide sequence: TGTGCCAGCAGCCAAGTCTCAGCGGGAGGCAATGAGCAGTTCTTC. Encoded protein: CASSQVSAGGNEQFF.

The chain combines TRBV27 with TRBJ1-1; 10 nucleotides line up with TRBD1. Germline CDR1 reads MNHEY; CDR2 reads SMNVEV (reference sequence). The CDR3 is 15 residues long. Trimming at V came to 3 bases and at J to 3 bases, leaving 4 bases not matched to a gene. The CDR3 spells CASSFSDRGDTEAFF. Here the CDR3 DNA reads TGTGCCAGCAGTTTTTCGGACAGGGGGGACACTGAAGCTTTCTTT.

The gene calls are TRBV29-1 and TRBJ2-2, with a possible D match to TRBD2 (5 bases). V was pared by 7 bases and J by 1 base, with 16 bases between. The germline V gene has CDR1 SQVTM and CDR2 ANQGSEA. The CDR3 loop spans 15 amino acids. The CDR3 DNA reads TGCAGCGCCCGAAGAGGGCTCCTGAACACCGGGGAGCTGTTTTTT. Encoded protein: CSARRGLLNTGELFF.

The chain is built from TRBV5-1 and TRBJ2-7; 10 nucleotides align to TRBD2. Germline V lookup: CDR1 SGHRS, CDR2 YFSETQ. The CDR3 has 18 amino acids. The V and J ends lost 2 bases and 7 bases, in that order; junction bases with no gene match: 18. This CDR3 reads CASSLRLAGAGVFGEQYF. The CDR3 nucleotides are TGCGCCAGCAGCTTAAGGCTAGCGGGAGCAGGTGTTTTTGGTGAGCAGTACTTC.

This chain connects TRBV18 to TRBJ2-2; 11 bases are shared with TRBD1. Trimming cost V 3 bases and J 5 bases; bases outside gene matches: 11. Germline CDR1 and CDR2: KGHSH and LQKENI. This CDR3 is 18 amino acids long. DNA for the CDR3: TGTGCCAGCTCACCCTTCGGACAGGGGGCTGTTGGGACCGGGGAGCTGTTTTTT. This codes for CASSPFGQGAVGTGELFF.

CDR3: CASSQGTGGHTEAFF. For the CDR3, the DNA is TGCGCCAGCAGCCAGGGGACAGGGGGGCACACTGAAGCTTTCTTT. The genes are TRBV4-1 and TRBJ1-1, with 11 bases that match TRBD1. This CDR3 spans 15 amino acids. The trim removed 3 bases at V and 3 bases at J, leaving 3 bases unmatched. Germline values: CDR1 MGHRA, CDR2 YSYEKL.

The rearrangement joins TRBV19 to TRBJ2-2; TRBD1 matches 7 bases. This CDR3 is built from 21 residues. Germline V gene lookup returns CDR1 LNHDA and CDR2 SQIVND (reference sequence). After removal of 7 bases from V and 4 bases from J, the junction contained 27 bases not matched to a gene. In nucleotides, the CDR3 is TGTGCCAGTAAAGCCGGGCGAAGCGCCAGGGGGTCTAGTTCGGCCACCGGGGAGCTGTTTTTT. Encoded protein: CASKAGRSARGSSSATGELFF.

The rearrangement links TRBV5-4 to TRBJ1-2; weak D call: TRBD1 (5 bases). V gave up 0 bases and J gave up 10 bases, with 10 bases separating them. This CDR3 contains 12 residues. Germline CDR1 SGHNT, CDR2 YYREEE (reference sequence). This CDR3 reads CASSLDRSVYTF. In DNA form, the CDR3 reads TGTGCCAGCAGCTTGGACAGGTCTGTCTACACCTTC.

V gene TRBV20-1 combines with J gene TRBJ2-5; 8 bases agree with TRBD2. The length of the CDR3 is 17 residues. CDR1 is DFQATT, CDR2 SNEGSKA, per germline (reference sequence). Trimming took 3 bases from V and 2 from J; bases not matched to a gene: 14. Written as DNA, the CDR3 is TGCAGTGCTAGTGGGGGATCGAGCGGGAGAAAGCAAGAGACCCAGTACTTC. Translation: CSASGGSSGRKQETQYF.

The chain employs TRBV19 and TRBJ1-1; the D is unclear. With 3 bases removed from V and 4 bases from J, the gap between germline ends came to 12 bases. This CDR3 spans 14 amino acids. CDR1 LNHDA and CDR2 SQIVND come from the germline V gene (reference sequence). The CDR3 reads CASSIALKSTEAFF. CDR3 bases: TGTGCCAGTAGTATTGCCCTTAAAAGCACTGAAGCTTTCTTT.

V usage is TRBV5-6 and J usage is TRBJ2-3; 7 bases map to TRBD2. V dropped 1 base and J dropped 1; count of bases not matched to a gene: 6. The CDR3 extends over 16 amino acids. CDR1 is SGHDT, CDR2 YYEEEE, per germline. This CDR3 is CASSLFRGRGTDTQYF. DNA for the CDR3: TGTGCCAGCAGCTTGTTCCGCGGGAGAGGCACAGATACGCAGTATTTT. Full variable domain (remainder filled in from reference TRBV5-6 and TRBJ2-3): DAGVTQSPTHLIKTRGQQVTLRCSPKSGHDTVSWYQQALGQGPQFIFQYYEEEERQRGNFPDRFSGHQFPNYSSELNVNALLLGDSALYLCASSLFRGRGTDTQYFGPGTRLTVL.